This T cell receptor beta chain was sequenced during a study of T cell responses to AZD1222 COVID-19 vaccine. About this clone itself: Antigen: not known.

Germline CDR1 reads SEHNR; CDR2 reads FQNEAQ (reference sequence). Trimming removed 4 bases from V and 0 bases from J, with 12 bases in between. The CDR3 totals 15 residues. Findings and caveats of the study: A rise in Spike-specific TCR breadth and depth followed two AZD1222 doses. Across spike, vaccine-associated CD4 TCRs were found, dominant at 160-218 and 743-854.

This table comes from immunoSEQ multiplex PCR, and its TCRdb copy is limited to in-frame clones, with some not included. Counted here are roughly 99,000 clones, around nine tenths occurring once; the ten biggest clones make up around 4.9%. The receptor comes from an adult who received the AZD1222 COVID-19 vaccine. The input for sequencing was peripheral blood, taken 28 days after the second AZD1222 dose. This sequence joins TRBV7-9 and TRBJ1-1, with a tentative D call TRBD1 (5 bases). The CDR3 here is CASSSPDSMNTEAFF. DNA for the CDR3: TGTGCCAGCAGCTCTCCCGACAGTATGAACACTGAAGCTTTCTTT.